The following is a T cell receptor (beta chain) sequence with its context. Random hexamers were used to reverse transcribe about 0.45 to 1 ug of RNA. TCRdb re-called the immunoSEQ multiplex PCR reads through MiXCR, storing one row per CDR3 protein. Of about 190,000 distinct CDR3 sequences in the sample, 90% to 97% were seen once. The data were taken from a study of CD8 T cells in Susac syndrome. About the study: The Susac syndrome patients were therapy-naive, on corticosteroids, or on intravenous immunoglobulin alone at blood draw.

Germline CDR1 and CDR2: LNHDA and SQIVND (reference sequence). CDR3 length equals 15 residues. Germline trimming cut 5 bases from V and 2 bases from J; bases unmatched to any gene: 6. This clonotype originated in a human donor with Susac syndrome. The chain uses TRBV19 and TRBJ2-7, with 10 bases fitting TRBD1. The source material was CD4+ T cells from PBMCs. In nucleotides, the CDR3 is TGTGCCAGTAGTCCGGGGACAGGGGACCCCTACGAGCAGTACTTC. As protein: CASSPGTGDPYEQYF.